The present entry profiles one TCR beta chain with its context. Per the authors' pipeline: Amplification with reference gene primers provided the estimates of nucleated cell counts. The method was immunoSEQ multiplex PCR; TCRdb's version includes in-frame clones alone and lacks a portion of them. V, J and clone size are taken as reported in that table, and D and trimming were inferred from the DNA itself. The sample lists around 200,000 clones; 88% were seen once. V lost 5 bases and J lost 3, with 10 bases in between. The CDR3 totals 14 residues. From germline, CDR1 is KGHSH and CDR2 LQKENI. The data were taken from a study of blood T cell repertoires in COVID-19. Study at large: Sites across the United States, Italy and Spain contributed samples from acute and convalescent COVID-19. PBMCs, B-cell-depleted T cells, or T cells were the source of the cDNA or gDNA that made up the material.

This receptor was taken from a man aged 18 to 30 with active or convalescent COVID-19. V and J are TRBV18 and TRBJ1-4, with D perhaps TRBD1 (6 bases). Specimen: peripheral blood. CDR3 DNA: TGTGCCAGCTCAGCGGACAGTTCTAATGAAAAACTGTTTTTT. As protein: CASSADSSNEKLFF. Filled out from reference TRBV18 and TRBJ1-4, the complete variable domain reads NAGVMQNPRHLVRRRGQEARLRCSPMKGHSHVYWYRQLPEEGLKFMVYLQKENIIDESGMPKERFSAEFPKEGPSILRIQQVVRGDSAAYFCASSADSSNEKLFFGSGTQLSVL.